A single sample gave rise to the 2 T cell receptor beta chains below, sequenced in a study of yellow fever vaccine responses in identical twins. TCRdb re-called the RT-PCR reads with MiXCR, one entry per CDR3 protein. The table has 5,000 to 6,500 distinct CDR3 sequences, 86% seen once. The sample consisted of T cells from blood (PBMCs), unsorted or a sorted subset (not recorded which), taken before or after yellow fever vaccination (not recorded which). The receptors here all came from a woman aged 18-29 years who received the yellow fever vaccine.

The rearrangement links TRBV10-3 to TRBJ1-4, with TRBD1 matching 12 bases. Germline V lookup: CDR1 ENHRY, CDR2 SYGVKD. The CDR3 loop spans 17 amino acids. The junction had 6 bases not matched to a gene; V was cut back by 4 bases and J by 3 bases. The CDR3 is CAISGGTGGGSNEKLFF. Written as DNA, the CDR3 is TGTGCCATCAGTGGGGGGACAGGGGGCGGATCTAATGAAAAACTGTTTTTT.

The rearrangement joins TRBV24-1 to TRBJ2-2; 7 bases agree with TRBD1. The CDR3 extends over 15 amino acids. Germline V gives CDR1 KGHDR, CDR2 SFDVKD. The V and J ends lost 4 bases and 4 bases, in that order; junction bases with no gene match: 5. CDR3: CATSEKGALTGELFF. For the CDR3, the DNA is TGTGCCACCAGTGAAAAGGGGGCACTCACCGGGGAGCTGTTTTTT.